The TCR beta chain described here comes from a study of cytomegalovirus exposure and HLA in healthy donors. A remark on this clone: Its antigen is still unknown.

Germline loops: CDR1 MDHEN, CDR2 SYDVKM. CDR3 length equals 14 residues. Trimming took off 7 bases at V and 5 bases at J, with 14 bases between the two ends. Study results and limitations: Later analysis indicated greater clonal expansion among HLA-associated TCR beta chains than among equally common other chains.

Researchers ran the PCR with 60 Vbeta and 13 Jbeta primers. Repertoires were generated with immunoSEQ multiplex PCR, while TCRdb's copy carries only in-frame clones and drops some. The sample comprises roughly 140,000 clones, about a tenth of which are singletons, and 1.8% rests with the top ten. The sample comprised PBMCs. This TCR came from a male donor in good health and CMV-seronegative. The gene calls are TRBV28 and TRBJ1-4, with a weak D call TRBD1 (6 bases). As DNA, the CDR3 is TGTGCCAGCAAGTTAGGCCAGGGGAATGAAAAACTGTTTTTT. The encoded protein is CASKLGQGNEKLFF.